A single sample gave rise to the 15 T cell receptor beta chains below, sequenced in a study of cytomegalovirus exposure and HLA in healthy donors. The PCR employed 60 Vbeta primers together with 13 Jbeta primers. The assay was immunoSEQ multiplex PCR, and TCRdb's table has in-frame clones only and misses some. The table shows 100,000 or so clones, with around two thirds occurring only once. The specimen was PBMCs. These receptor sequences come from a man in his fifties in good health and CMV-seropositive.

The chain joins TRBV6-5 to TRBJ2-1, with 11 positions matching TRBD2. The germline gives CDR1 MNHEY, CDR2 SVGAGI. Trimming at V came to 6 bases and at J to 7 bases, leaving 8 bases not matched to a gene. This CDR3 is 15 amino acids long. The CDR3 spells CASSLGLAGNNEQFF. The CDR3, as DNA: TGTGCCAGCAGCTTAGGACTAGCGGGCAATAATGAGCAGTTCTTC.

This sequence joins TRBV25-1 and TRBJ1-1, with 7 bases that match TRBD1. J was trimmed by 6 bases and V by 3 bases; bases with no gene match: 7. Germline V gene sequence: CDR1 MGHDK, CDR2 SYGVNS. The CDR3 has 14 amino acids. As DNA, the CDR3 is TGTGCCAGCAGTGATTGGACAGGCGGCGCTGAAGCTTTCTTT. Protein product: CASSDWTGGAEAFF.

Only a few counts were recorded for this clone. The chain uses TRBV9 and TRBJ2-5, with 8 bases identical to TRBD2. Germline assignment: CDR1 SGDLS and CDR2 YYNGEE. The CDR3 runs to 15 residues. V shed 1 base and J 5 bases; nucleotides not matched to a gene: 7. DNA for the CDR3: TGTGCCAGCAGCGTATACGGGGGGGATGGGGAGACCCAGTACTTC. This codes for CASSVYGGDGETQYF. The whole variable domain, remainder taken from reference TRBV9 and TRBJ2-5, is DSGVTQTPKHLITATGQRVTLRCSPRSGDLSVYWYQQSLDQGLQFLIQYYNGEERAKGNILERFSAQQFPDLHSELNLSSLELGDSALYFCASSVYGGDGETQYFGPGTRLLVL.

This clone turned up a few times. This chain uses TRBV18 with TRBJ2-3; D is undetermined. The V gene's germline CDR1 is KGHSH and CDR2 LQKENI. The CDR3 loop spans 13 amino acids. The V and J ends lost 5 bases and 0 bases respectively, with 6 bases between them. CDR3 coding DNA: TGTGCCAGCTCATCAACTAGCACAGATACGCAGTATTTT. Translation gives CASSSTSTDTQYF.

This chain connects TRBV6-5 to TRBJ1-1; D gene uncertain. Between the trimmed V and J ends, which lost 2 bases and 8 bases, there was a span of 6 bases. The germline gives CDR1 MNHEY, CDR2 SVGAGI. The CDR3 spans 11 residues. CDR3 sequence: CASSYGGEAFF. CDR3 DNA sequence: TGTGCCAGCAGTTACGGAGGGGAAGCTTTCTTT.

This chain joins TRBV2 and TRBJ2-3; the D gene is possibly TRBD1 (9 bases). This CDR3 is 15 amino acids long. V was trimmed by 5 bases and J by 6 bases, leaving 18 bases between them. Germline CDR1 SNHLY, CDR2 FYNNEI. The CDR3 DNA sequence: TGTGCCAGCAGTCGGGGGGGGACAGGGACGGATACGCAGTATTTT. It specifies CASSRGGTGTDTQYF. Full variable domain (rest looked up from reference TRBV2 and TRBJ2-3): EPEVTQTPSHQVTQMGQEVILRCVPISNHLYFYWYRQILGQKVEFLVSFYNNEISEKSEIFDDQFSVERPDGSNFTLKIRSTKLEDSAMYFCASSRGGTGTDTQYFGPGTRLTVL.

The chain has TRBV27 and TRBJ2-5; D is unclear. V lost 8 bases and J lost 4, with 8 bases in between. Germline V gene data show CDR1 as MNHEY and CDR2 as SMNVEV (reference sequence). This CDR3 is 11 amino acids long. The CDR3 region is CASEASETQYF. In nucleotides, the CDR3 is TGTGCCAGCGAAGCGTCAGAGACCCAGTACTTC.

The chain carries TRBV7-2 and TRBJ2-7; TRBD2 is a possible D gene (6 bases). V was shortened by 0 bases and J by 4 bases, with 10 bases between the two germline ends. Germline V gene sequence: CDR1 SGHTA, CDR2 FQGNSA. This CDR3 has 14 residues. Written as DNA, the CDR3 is TGTGCCAGCAGCTTAGCGGGGACTGATTACGAGCAGTACTTC. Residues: CASSLAGTDYEQYF.

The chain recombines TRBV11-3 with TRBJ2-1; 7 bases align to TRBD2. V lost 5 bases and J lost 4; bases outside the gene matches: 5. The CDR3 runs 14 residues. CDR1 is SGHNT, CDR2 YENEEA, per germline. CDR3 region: CASSPGGSYNEQFF. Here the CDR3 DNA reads TGTGCCAGCAGCCCCGGGGGGTCTTACAATGAGCAGTTCTTC.

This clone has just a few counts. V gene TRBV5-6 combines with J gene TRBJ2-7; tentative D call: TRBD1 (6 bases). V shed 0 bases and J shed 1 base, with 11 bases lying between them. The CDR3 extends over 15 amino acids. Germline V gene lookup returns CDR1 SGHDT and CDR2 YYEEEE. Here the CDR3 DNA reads TGTGCCAGCAGCTTGGGGGGACATGGATCCTACGAGCAGTACTTC. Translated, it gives CASSLGGHGSYEQYF.

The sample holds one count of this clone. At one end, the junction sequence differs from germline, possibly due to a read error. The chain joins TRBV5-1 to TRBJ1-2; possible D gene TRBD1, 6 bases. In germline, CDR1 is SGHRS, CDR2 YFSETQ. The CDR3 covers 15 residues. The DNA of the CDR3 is TGCGCCAGCAGCCCCCGGGCCCCGGGGGGCTATGTCTACACCTTC. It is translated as CASSPRAPGGYVYTF.

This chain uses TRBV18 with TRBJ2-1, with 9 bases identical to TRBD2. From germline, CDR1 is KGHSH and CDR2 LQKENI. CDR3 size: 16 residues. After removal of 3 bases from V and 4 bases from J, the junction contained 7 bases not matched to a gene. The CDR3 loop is CASSPSAGGPYNEQFF. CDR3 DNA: TGTGCCAGCTCACCCTCTGCGGGAGGGCCTTACAATGAGCAGTTCTTC.

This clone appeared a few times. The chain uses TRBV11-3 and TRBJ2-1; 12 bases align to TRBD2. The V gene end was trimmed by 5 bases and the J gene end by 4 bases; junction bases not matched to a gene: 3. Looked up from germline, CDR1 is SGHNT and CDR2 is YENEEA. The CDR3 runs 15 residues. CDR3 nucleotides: TGTGCCAGCAGCGCCGGGACTAGCGGGTACAATGAGCAGTTCTTC. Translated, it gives CASSAGTSGYNEQFF. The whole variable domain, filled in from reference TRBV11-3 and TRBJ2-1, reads EAGVVQSPRYKIIEKKQPVAFWCNPISGHNTLYWYLQNLGQGPELLIRYENEEAVDDSQLPKDRFSAERLKGVDSTLKIQPAELGDSAVYLCASSAGTSGYNEQFFGPGTRLTVL.

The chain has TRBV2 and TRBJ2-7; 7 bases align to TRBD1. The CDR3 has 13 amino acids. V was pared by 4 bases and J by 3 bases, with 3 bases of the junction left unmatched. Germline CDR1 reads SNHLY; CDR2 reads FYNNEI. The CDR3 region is CASSGDSLYEQYF. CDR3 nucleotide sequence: TGTGCCAGCAGTGGGGACAGCCTCTACGAGCAGTACTTC.

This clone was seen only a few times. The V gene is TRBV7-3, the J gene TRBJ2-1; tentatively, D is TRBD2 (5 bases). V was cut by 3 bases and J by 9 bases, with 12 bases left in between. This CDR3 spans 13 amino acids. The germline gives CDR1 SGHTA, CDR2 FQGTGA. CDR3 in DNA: TGTGCCAGCAGCTTGCTACTAGAGAGTGAGCAGTTCTTC. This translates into CASSLLLESEQFF.